A selection of T cell receptor beta chains follows, all from one sample in a study of shared clonotypes between healthy human individuals. TCRdb's copy holds only in-frame clones and misses some; the assay was immunoSEQ multiplex PCR. The sample includes a few million clones, roughly 93% of them seen just once. Specimen: naive CD8+ T cells from PBMCs. Receptor source: a man aged 18 to 35 in good health. Some clones in this sample may be carry-over from other donors' samples. The CDR3 runs from the conserved cysteine through the conserved F or W. A D gene is named only where the DNA matches it firmly. Clone size is given for some rows only: seen once, a few or many times, or a class if the clone is expanded.

v_call	j_call	clone_size	d_call	cdr3_nt	cdr3_aa
TRBV30	TRBJ1-6	once	TRBD1	TGTGCCTGGAGTGTAAAGGCAGGGGGAGATAATTCACCCCTCCACTTT	CAWSVKAGGDNSPLHF
TRBV27	TRBJ2-3	-	-	TGTGCCGCAGGGGGGTGGAGCACAGATACGCAGTATTTT	CAAGGWSTDTQYF
TRBV6-5	TRBJ2-7	-	-	TGTGCCAGCAGAATACGGGACTCCCACTCCTACGAGCAGTACTTC	CASRIRDSHSYEQYF
TRBV27	TRBJ2-3	-	-	TGTGCCAGCAGTCTTTGGGACTCGACCACAGATACGCAGTATTTT	CASSLWDSTTDTQYF
TRBV10-3	TRBJ2-2	-	-	TGTGCCATCAGTAACAGGGTGTCCCTCAACACCGGGGAGCTGTTTTTT	CAISNRVSLNTGELFF
TRBV29-1	TRBJ2-5	once	TRBD2	TGCAGCGTTGAAGAGTTAGCGGGAGTTACAGAGACCCAGTACTTC	CSVEELAGVTETQYF
TRBV7-3	TRBJ2-1	-	TRBD2	TGTGCCAGCAGCTTAGAGGGGACTAGCGGAGGCCCCCCGTTCTTC	CASSLEGTSGGPPFF
TRBV2	TRBJ2-7	-	TRBD1	TGTGCCAGCAGGACAAACAGGGGGTATTCCTACGAGCAGTACTTC	CASRTNRGYSYEQYF
TRBV5-1	TRBJ1-1	-	TRBD1	TGCGCCAGCAGCAGGGACAGGGGGCCCCTGAACACTGAAGCTTTCTTT	CASSRDRGPLNTEAFF
TRBV5-1	TRBJ2-3	-	-	TGCGCCAGTTGGCCTTCACGTGACCGCCTCACAGATACGCAGTATTTT	CASWPSRDRLTDTQYF
TRBV7-8	TRBJ2-3	-	-	TGTGCCAGCAGCTCCAGGGTGGGTGGAGATACGCAGTATTTT	CASSSRVGGDTQYF
TRBV27	TRBJ2-3	-	TRBD2	TGTGCCAGCAGTACGCTAGCGGACCGGCTAAAAGAAAACACAGATACGCAGTATTTT	CASSTLADRLKENTDTQYF
TRBV5-6	TRBJ2-7	-	TRBD1	TGTGCCAGCAGCGGGGGGACAGGCGAGCACTCCTACGAGCAGTACTTC	CASSGGTGEHSYEQYF
TRBV19	TRBJ1-5	few	TRBD1	TGTGGCGACGCCAGGGGGAGCAATCAGCCCCAGCATTTT	CGDARGSNQPQHF
TRBV5-4	TRBJ2-1	-	-	TGTGCCAGCAGCTCCGGAAGGAGTGAGCAGTTCTTC	CASSSGRSEQFF
TRBV10-3	TRBJ2-2	-	-	TGTGCCATCAGTGAGTCAAGGCAGGGGTATAACGGGGAGCTGTTTTTT	CAISESRQGYNGELFF
TRBV30	TRBJ2-2	-	-	TGTGCCTGGAATCCGGACTTAAACACCGGGGAGCTGTTTTTT	CAWNPDLNTGELFF
TRBV4-1	TRBJ1-4	-	TRBD1	TGCGCCAGCAGCCAAAGCTCGGGACAGGGTAGGGAAAAACTGTTTTTT	CASSQSSGQGREKLFF
TRBV28	TRBJ2-7	-	-	TGTGCCAGCAGTTTAGGGCTACCCGACTACGAGCAGTACTTC	CASSLGLPDYEQYF
TRBV4-1	TRBJ2-3	-	-	TGCGCCAGCAGCCCCGTAAGGGGAGCAGATACGCAGTATTTT	CASSPVRGADTQYF
TRBV5-4	TRBJ2-7	-	TRBD1	TGTGCCAGCAGCGCCGGGACAGGGGGTCCCTACGAGCAGTACTTC	CASSAGTGGPYEQYF
TRBV28	TRBJ2-3	-	TRBD2	TGTGCCAGCAGTCCCGGGAGGGATACGCAGTATTTT	CASSPGRDTQYF
TRBV4-1	TRBJ2-1	-	TRBD2	TGCGCCAGCAGCCGCTTCACTAGCGGGAGGGCCCACAATGAGCAGTTCTTC	CASSRFTSGRAHNEQFF
TRBV15	TRBJ2-1	-	TRBD1	TGTGCCACCAGGGCGACAGGGACGACCTACAATGAGCAGTTCTTC	CATRATGTTYNEQFF
TRBV6-4	TRBJ2-3	-	-	TGTGCCAGCACAGAGCGGCTTAACACAGATACGCAGTATTTT	CASTERLNTDTQYF
TRBV29-1	TRBJ2-1	-	-	TGCAGCGTTGAAACCAGCCCGGACCAGGACCTTCAGTTCTTC	CSVETSPDQDLQFF
TRBV5-8	TRBJ2-5	-	TRBD2	TGTGCCAGCAACTTCGGAGCGGGAGGGCCCGAAGAGACCCAGTACTTC	CASNFGAGGPEETQYF
TRBV27	TRBJ2-4	-	-	TGTGCCAGCAGTTTGGGCCTAGCCAAAAACATTCAGTACTTC	CASSLGLAKNIQYF
TRBV9	TRBJ2-5	-	TRBD1	TGTGCCAGCAGCGTAGCGGCAACAGGGGGGCGGGAGACCCAGTACTTC	CASSVAATGGRETQYF
TRBV6-6	TRBJ1-5	-	TRBD1	TGTGCCAGCAGTTTAGAGACAGGGGGAAGGCAGCCCCAGCATTTT	CASSLETGGRQPQHF
TRBV7-8	TRBJ2-1	-	TRBD2	TGTGCCAGCAGCTTAGTGTTCGGCAGGGAGACTAGCGGGTTCTACAATGAGCAGTTCTTC	CASSLVFGRETSGFYNEQFF
TRBV14	TRBJ1-2	-	TRBD1	TGTGCCAGCAGCCTTGCTCCGACAGGGTTATATGGCTACACCTTC	CASSLAPTGLYGYTF